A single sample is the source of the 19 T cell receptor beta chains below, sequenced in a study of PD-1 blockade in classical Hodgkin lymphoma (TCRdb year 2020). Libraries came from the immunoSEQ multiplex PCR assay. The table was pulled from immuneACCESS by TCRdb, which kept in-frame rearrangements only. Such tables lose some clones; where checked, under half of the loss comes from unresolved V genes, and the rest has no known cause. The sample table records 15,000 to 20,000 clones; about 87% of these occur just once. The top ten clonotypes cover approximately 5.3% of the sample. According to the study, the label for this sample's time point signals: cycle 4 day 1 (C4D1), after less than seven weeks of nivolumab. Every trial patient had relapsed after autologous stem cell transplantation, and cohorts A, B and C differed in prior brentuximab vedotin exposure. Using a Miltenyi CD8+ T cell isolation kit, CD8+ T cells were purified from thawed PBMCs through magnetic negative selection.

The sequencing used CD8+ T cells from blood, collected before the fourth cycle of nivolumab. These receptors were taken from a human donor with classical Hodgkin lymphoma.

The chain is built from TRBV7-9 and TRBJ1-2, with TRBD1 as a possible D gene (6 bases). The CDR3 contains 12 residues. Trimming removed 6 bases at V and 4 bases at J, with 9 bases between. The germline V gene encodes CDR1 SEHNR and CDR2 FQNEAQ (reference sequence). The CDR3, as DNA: TGTGCCAGCAGGAGGGACACCTATGGCTACACCTTC. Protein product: CASRRDTYGYTF.

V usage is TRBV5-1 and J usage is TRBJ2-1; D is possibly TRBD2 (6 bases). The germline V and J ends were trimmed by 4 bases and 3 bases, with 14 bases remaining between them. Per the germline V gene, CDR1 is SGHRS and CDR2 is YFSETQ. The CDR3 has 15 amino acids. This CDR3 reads CASSPERVYYNEQFF. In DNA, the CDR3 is TGCGCCAGCAGCCCTGAGCGGGTTTACTACAATGAGCAGTTCTTC.

The CDR3 spells CASSLAAGSGLGYTF. The CDR3 DNA follows: TGTGCCAGCAGTTTGGCTGCGGGGTCGGGGTTGGGCTACACCTTC. The rearrangement joins TRBV27 to TRBJ1-2; D uncertain. CDR1 is MNHEY and CDR2 is SMNVEV in the germline V gene (reference sequence). CDR3 size: 15 residues. V lost 3 bases to trimming and J lost 8 bases, with 19 bases between them.

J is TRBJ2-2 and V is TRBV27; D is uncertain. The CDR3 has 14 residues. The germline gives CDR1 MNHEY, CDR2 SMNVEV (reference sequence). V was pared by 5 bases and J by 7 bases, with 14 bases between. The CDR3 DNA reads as TGTGCCAGCAGTCCGCTAAGAGCTCTCGGGGAGCTGTTTTTT. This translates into CASSPLRALGELFF.

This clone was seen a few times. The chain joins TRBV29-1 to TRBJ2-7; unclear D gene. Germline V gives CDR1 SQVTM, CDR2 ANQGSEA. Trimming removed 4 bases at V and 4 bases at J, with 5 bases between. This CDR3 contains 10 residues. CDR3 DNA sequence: TGCAGCGTTGGGTCTTACGAGCAGTACTTC. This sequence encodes CSVGSYEQYF.

This CDR3 reads CASSRPGQNYGYTF. Written as DNA, the CDR3 is TGCGCCAGCAGCCGGCCGGGGCAGAACTATGGCTACACCTTC. The chain links TRBV4-1 to TRBJ1-2; TRBD1 might be the D (5 bases). Germline V gene sequence: CDR1 MGHRA, CDR2 YSYEKL. The CDR3 has 14 amino acids. The germline V and J ends were trimmed by 4 bases and 2 bases, with 11 bases remaining between them.

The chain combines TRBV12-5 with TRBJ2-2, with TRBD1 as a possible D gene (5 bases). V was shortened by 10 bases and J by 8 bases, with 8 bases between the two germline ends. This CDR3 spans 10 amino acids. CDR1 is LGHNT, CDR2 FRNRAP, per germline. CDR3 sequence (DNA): TGTGCTACCGACAGAGGGGAGCTGTTTTTT. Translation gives CATDRGELFF.

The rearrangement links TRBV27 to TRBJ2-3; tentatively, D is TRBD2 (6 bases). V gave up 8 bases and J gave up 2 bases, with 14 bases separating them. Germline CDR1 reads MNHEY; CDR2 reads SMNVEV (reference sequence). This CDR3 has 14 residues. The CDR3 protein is CASRTGLITDTQYF. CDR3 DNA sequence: TGTGCCAGCCGTACGGGACTCATCACAGATACGCAGTATTTT.

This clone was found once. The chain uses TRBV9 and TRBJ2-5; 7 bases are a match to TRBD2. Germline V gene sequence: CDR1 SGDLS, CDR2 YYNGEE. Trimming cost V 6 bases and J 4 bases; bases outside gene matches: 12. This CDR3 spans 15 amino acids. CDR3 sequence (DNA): TGTGCCAGCACTCGAACCCTAGCGGCCTCAGAGACCCAGTACTTC. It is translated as CASTRTLAASETQYF.

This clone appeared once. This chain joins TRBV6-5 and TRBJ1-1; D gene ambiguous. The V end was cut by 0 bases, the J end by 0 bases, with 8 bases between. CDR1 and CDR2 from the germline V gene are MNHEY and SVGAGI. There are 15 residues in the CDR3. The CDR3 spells CASSYSVRMNTEAFF. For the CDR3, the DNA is TGTGCCAGCAGTTACTCGGTACGGATGAACACTGAAGCTTTCTTT.

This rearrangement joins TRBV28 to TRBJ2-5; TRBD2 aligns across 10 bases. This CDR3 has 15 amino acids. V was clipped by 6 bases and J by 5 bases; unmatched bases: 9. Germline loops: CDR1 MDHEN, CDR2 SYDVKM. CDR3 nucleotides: TGTGCCAGCAGACCCGAAGCGGGAGGGCGCGAGACCCAGTACTTC. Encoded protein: CASRPEAGGRETQYF.

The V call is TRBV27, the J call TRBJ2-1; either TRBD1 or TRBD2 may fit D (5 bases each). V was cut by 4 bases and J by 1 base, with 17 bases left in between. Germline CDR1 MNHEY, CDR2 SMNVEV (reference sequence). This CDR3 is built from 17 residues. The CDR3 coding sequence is TGTGCCAGCAGTTCCAACCCCGGGACGCGTTCCTACAATGAGCAGTTCTTC. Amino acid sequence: CASSSNPGTRSYNEQFF.

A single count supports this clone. The CDR3 region is CASSSGQVTREQYF. The CDR3 nucleotides are TGTGCCAGCAGCTCAGGACAGGTGACCCGCGAGCAGTACTTC. The chain couples TRBV5-4 to TRBJ2-7; 7 nucleotides line up with TRBD1. The CDR3 is 14 residues long. Germline V lookup: CDR1 SGHNT, CDR2 YYREEE (reference sequence). Trimming cost V 3 bases and J 6 bases; bases outside gene matches: 9.

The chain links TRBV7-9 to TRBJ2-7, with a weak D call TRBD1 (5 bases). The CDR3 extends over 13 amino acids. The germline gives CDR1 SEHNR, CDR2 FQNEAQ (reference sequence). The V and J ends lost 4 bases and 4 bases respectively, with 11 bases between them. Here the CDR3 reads CASSSFDRYEQYF. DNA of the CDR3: TGTGCCAGCAGCTCCTTTGACAGATACGAGCAGTACTTC.

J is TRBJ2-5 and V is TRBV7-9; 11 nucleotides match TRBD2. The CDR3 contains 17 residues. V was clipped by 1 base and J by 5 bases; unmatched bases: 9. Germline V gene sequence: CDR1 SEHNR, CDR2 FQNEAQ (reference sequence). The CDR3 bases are TGTGCCAGCAGCTTAGGCCCACTAGCGGGAGAATGGGAGACCCAGTACTTC. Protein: CASSLGPLAGEWETQYF. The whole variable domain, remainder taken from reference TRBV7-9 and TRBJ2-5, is DTGVSQNPRHKITKRGQNVTFRCDPISEHNRLYWYRQTLGQGPEFLTYFQNEAQLEKSRLLSDRFSAERPKGSFSTLEIQRTEQGDSAMYLCASSLGPLAGEWETQYFGPGTRLLVL.

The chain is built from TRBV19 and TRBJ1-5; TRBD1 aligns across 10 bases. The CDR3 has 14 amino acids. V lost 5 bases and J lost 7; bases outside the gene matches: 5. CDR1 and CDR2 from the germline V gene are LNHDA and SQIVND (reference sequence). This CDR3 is CASSFDRGRQPQHF. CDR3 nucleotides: TGTGCCAGTAGTTTCGACAGGGGGCGACAGCCCCAGCATTTT.

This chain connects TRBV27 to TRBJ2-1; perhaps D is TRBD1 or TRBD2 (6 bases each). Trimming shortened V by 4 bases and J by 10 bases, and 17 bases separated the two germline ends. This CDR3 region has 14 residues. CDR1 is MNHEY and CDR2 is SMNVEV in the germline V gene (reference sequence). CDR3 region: CASSWGAQHREQFF. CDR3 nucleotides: TGTGCCAGCAGTTGGGGGGCGCAACATCGGGAGCAGTTCTTC.

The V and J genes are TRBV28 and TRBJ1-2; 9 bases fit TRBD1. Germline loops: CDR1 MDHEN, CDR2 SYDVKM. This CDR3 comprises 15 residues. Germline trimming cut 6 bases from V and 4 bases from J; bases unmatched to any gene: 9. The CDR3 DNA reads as TGTGCCAGCAGGCGCAGTCGGGACAGGGCCTATGGCTACACCTTC. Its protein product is CASRRSRDRAYGYTF.

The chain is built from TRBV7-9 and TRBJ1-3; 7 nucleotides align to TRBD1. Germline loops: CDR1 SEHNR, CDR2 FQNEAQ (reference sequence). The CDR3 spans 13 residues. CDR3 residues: CATPTGQGNTIYF. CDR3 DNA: TGTGCAACCCCGACAGGGCAAGGAAACACCATATATTTT.